The TCR beta chain under discussion was sequenced for a study of T cell responses to AZD1222 COVID-19 vaccine. The study's findings and limits: It was only after the peak T cell response that any repertoires were sampled.

The CDR3 is 15 residues long. The ends lost 5 bases at V and 5 bases at J; junction bases unmatched: 5. The germline gives CDR1 MRHNA, CDR2 SNTAGT. A remark on this clone: The antigen is not known.

Repertoires were generated with immunoSEQ multiplex PCR, while TCRdb's copy carries only in-frame clones and drops some. This sample yields 95,000 to 150,000 clones, of which approximately 86% are seen a single time; approximately 5.9% belongs to the top ten. The TCR comes from an adult in good health. Sample: peripheral blood, taken on day 0 of AZD1222 vaccination. V gene TRBV6-4 combines with J gene TRBJ2-1, with TRBD2 matching 11 bases. In nucleotides, the CDR3 is TGTGCCAGCAGTCAACTAGCGGGGGCCAACAATGAGCAGTTCTTC. It encodes CASSQLAGANNEQFF.